One and the same sample provided the 21 T cell receptor beta chains below, sequenced in a study of shared clonotypes between healthy human individuals. The data were produced by immunoSEQ multiplex PCR, yet TCRdb's version contains in-frame clones alone and is incomplete. The sample contains under 2.5 million clones, around 90% of which appear only once. The source material was naive CD4+ T cells from PBMCs. The subset was: CD45RA+ positively selected. Receptors were obtained from a man between 18 and 35 years old in good health. Some clones in this sample may be carry-over from other donors' samples.

V and J are TRBV5-4 and TRBJ1-5; perhaps TRBD1 as D (6 bases). The germline CDR1 and CDR2 sequences are SGHNT and YYREEE (reference sequence). The V gene lost 4 bases and the J gene lost 10 bases, with 12 bases spanning the gap. The CDR3 has 12 amino acids. The CDR3: CASSEPGAPQHF. The CDR3 DNA follows: TGTGCCAGCAGCGAACCAGGGGCTCCCCAGCATTTT. Together with reference TRBV5-4 and TRBJ1-5, the CDR3 gives the full variable domain: ETGVTQSPTHLIKTRGQQVTLRCSSQSGHNTVSWYQQALGQGPQFIFQYYREEENGRGNFPPRFSGLQFPNYSSELNVNALELDDSALYLCASSEPGAPQHFGDGTRLSIL.

The V gene is TRBV7-8, the J gene TRBJ2-7; D remains unclear. V dropped 4 bases and J dropped 2 bases, with 15 bases sitting between them. The CDR3 contains 15 residues. CDR1 is SGHVS, CDR2 FQNEAQ, per germline. The CDR3 reads CASSSPAAPTYEQYF. The CDR3 DNA is TGTGCCAGCAGCTCCCCGGCAGCTCCAACCTACGAGCAGTACTTC.

The chain is built from TRBV7-8 and TRBJ1-4; D gene uncertain. V lost 4 bases and J 8 bases, leaving 11 bases between the germline ends. There are 13 residues in the CDR3. Germline-derived CDR1 and CDR2 are SGHVS and FQNEAQ. The CDR3: CASSSWPGEKLFF. CDR3 DNA: TGTGCCAGCAGCTCGTGGCCGGGGGAAAAACTGTTTTTT.

The chain has TRBV29-1 and TRBJ2-3; D not resolved. The CDR3 spans 13 residues. The V and J ends lost 2 bases and 2 bases respectively, with 8 bases between them. Germline loops: CDR1 SQVTM, CDR2 ANQGSEA. This CDR3 reads CSVEQPSTDTQYF. The CDR3 coding sequence is TGCAGCGTTGAACAACCCTCCACAGATACGCAGTATTTT.

The rearrangement joins TRBV2 to TRBJ2-3; D might be TRBD1 or TRBD2, each matching 5 bases. V shed 7 bases and J shed 0 bases, with 14 bases lying between them. This CDR3 spans 15 amino acids. Germline V gene sequence: CDR1 SNHLY, CDR2 FYNNEI. Here the CDR3 reads CASTSRQRSTDTQYF. In DNA, the CDR3 is TGTGCCAGCACCTCCCGACAGCGGAGCACAGATACGCAGTATTTT.

V usage is TRBV6-5 and J usage is TRBJ1-3; D gene unclear. This CDR3 spans 15 amino acids. From germline, CDR1 is MNHEY and CDR2 SVGAGI. Trimming left V 6 bases short and J 0 bases short, with 12 bases between. The CDR3 bases are TGTGCCAGCAGGCCTATTGGGTTCTCTGGAAACACCATATATTTT. It specifies CASRPIGFSGNTIYF.

The chain has TRBV5-4 and TRBJ2-7; D not resolved. Trimming shortened V by 0 bases and J by 6 bases, and 10 bases separated the two germline ends. This CDR3 region has 13 residues. Germline V gene data show CDR1 as SGHNT and CDR2 as YYREEE (reference sequence). The CDR3 nucleotides read TGTGCCAGCAGCTTGGGGTTGACTGGCGAGCAGTACTTC. Translating it yields CASSLGLTGEQYF.

The chain recombines TRBV2 with TRBJ1-2, with D perhaps matching TRBD1 (6 bases). The CDR3 is made up of 14 amino acids. The V gene's germline CDR1 is SNHLY and CDR2 FYNNEI. The V and J ends lost 6 bases and 0 bases respectively, with 11 bases between them. In nucleotides, the CDR3 is TGTGCCAGCAGGGAGCAGGGGACTAACTATGGCTACACCTTC. Its protein is CASREQGTNYGYTF.

This clone was seen once. The chain joins TRBV29-1 to TRBJ2-3, with D perhaps TRBD1 (6 bases). Trimming removed 5 bases from V and 5 bases from J, with 8 bases in between. Germline V gene lookup returns CDR1 SQVTM and CDR2 ANQGSEA. The CDR3 is 11 residues long. As DNA, the CDR3 is TGCAGCGTTTTCAGGGGAGATACGCAGTATTTT. Its translation is CSVFRGDTQYF.

This clone was counted once. The rearrangement uses TRBV9 and TRBJ2-2, with 7 bases identical to TRBD1. The CDR3 consists of 15 residues. Per the germline V gene, CDR1 is SGDLS and CDR2 is YYNGEE. Losses at the gene ends were 4 bases for V and 6 bases for J; bases not matched to a gene: 9. Written as DNA, the CDR3 is TGTGCCAGCAGCCCGACAGGGTTCATTGCCGGGGAGCTGTTTTTT. Amino acids: CASSPTGFIAGELFF.

The gene calls are TRBV28 and TRBJ1-1; possible D gene TRBD1, 5 bases. Germline V gene lookup returns CDR1 MDHEN and CDR2 SYDVKM. The CDR3 is 13 amino acids. V was clipped by 6 bases and J by 1 base, with 9 bases between them. CDR3 in amino acids: CASRPGQNTEAFF. The CDR3 DNA sequence: TGTGCCAGCAGACCCGGACAGAACACTGAAGCTTTCTTT.

CDR3 nucleotides: TGCAGCGTTGAAGATAGGACAGAGGGGACTGAAGCTTTCTTT. It encodes CSVEDRTEGTEAFF. V and J are TRBV29-1 and TRBJ1-1, with TRBD1 as a possible D gene (6 bases). CDR3 length equals 14 residues. Trimming removed 0 bases from V and 5 bases from J, with 13 bases in between. CDR1 and CDR2 from the germline V gene are SQVTM and ANQGSEA.

The rearrangement joins TRBV7-3 to TRBJ2-7, with 8 positions matching TRBD1. The V gene end was trimmed by 3 bases and the J gene end by 9 bases; junction bases not matched to a gene: 7. The CDR3 is 13 residues long. Germline V gives CDR1 SGHTA, CDR2 FQGTGA. DNA for the CDR3: TGTGCCAGCAGCTTTCAGACGACAGGGGTGCAGTACTTC. This codes for CASSFQTTGVQYF. The variable domain in full, completed from reference TRBV7-3 and TRBJ2-7, reads GAGVSQTPSNKVTEKGKYVELRCDPISGHTALYWYRQSLGQGPEFLIYFQGTGAADDSGLPNDRFFAVRPEGSVSTLKIQRTERGDSAVYLCASSFQTTGVQYFGPGTRLTVT.

This chain connects TRBV7-2 to TRBJ2-2; D remains unclear. V lost 4 bases and J lost 1, with 13 bases in between. The CDR3 spans 16 residues. Germline V gene lookup returns CDR1 SGHTA and CDR2 FQGNSA. The CDR3 DNA is TGTGCCAGCAGCTCCTTGCCAGTCGGGAACACCGGGGAGCTGTTTTTT. Its protein product is CASSSLPVGNTGELFF.

The rearrangement joins TRBV28 to TRBJ1-1; D call uncertain. Germline CDR1 reads MDHEN; CDR2 reads SYDVKM. V was pared by 2 bases and J by 3 bases, with 7 bases between. CDR3 length equals 13 residues. CDR3 bases: TGTGCCAGCAGTTTAGCGGGTTACACTGAAGCTTTCTTT. This codes for CASSLAGYTEAFF. Full variable domain (remainder filled in from reference TRBV28 and TRBJ1-1): DVKVTQSSRYLVKRTGEKVFLECVQDMDHENMFWYRQDPGLGLRLIYFSYDVKMKEKGDIPEGYSVSREKKERFSLILESASTNQTSMYLCASSLAGYTEAFFGQGTRLTVV.

The chain uses TRBV30 and TRBJ1-2; D gene ambiguous. The V gene's germline CDR1 is GTSNPN and CDR2 SVGIG (reference sequence). The CDR3 consists of 13 residues. V was shortened by 2 bases and J by 0 bases, with 7 bases between the two germline ends. The CDR3 loop is CAWSSGPNYGYTF. The CDR3, as DNA: TGTGCCTGGAGTAGCGGACCTAACTATGGCTACACCTTC.

This clone has just one count. V and J are TRBV5-1 and TRBJ2-2, with TRBD2 identical over 7 bases. CDR3 length: 15 amino acids. V lost 4 bases to trimming and J lost 5 bases; unmatched junction nucleotides: 8. Germline V CDR1 and CDR2: SGHRS, YFSETQ. The CDR3 region has the DNA TGCGCCAGCAGCAACAAGACTAGCTTTACCGGGGAGCTGTTTTTT. Translated: CASSNKTSFTGELFF.

V gene TRBV6-1 combines with J gene TRBJ1-5; D is possibly TRBD1 (6 bases). The CDR3 sequence is 17 residues long. V was pared by 4 bases and J by 6 bases, with 22 bases between. Germline V gene data show CDR1 as MNHNS and CDR2 as SASEGT. CDR3 in amino acids: CASSAIPFPGGSQPQHF. The CDR3 DNA reads TGTGCCAGCAGTGCCATCCCGTTCCCCGGGGGCAGTCAGCCCCAGCATTTT.

The genes are TRBV28 and TRBJ2-7; TRBD1 agrees at 8 bases. J lost 3 bases, V lost 2 bases, and 9 bases had no gene match. This CDR3 has 16 residues. Germline V CDR1 and CDR2: MDHEN, SYDVKM. The DNA for the CDR3 is TGTGCCAGCAGTTTAAAATCCCGGACAGGGTACTACGAGCAGTACTTC. Its protein product is CASSLKSRTGYYEQYF. Together with reference TRBV28 and TRBJ2-7, the CDR3 gives the full variable domain: DVKVTQSSRYLVKRTGEKVFLECVQDMDHENMFWYRQDPGLGLRLIYFSYDVKMKEKGDIPEGYSVSREKKERFSLILESASTNQTSMYLCASSLKSRTGYYEQYFGPGTRLTVT.

As DNA, the CDR3 is TGTGCCAGCAGTTTACAAGGCAGGACTGGGCCCCAGCATTTT. Encoded protein: CASSLQGRTGPQHF. This rearrangement joins TRBV27 to TRBJ1-5; D gene unclear. The V gene lost 2 bases and the J gene lost 9 bases, with 14 bases spanning the gap. The CDR3 covers 14 residues. Germline loops: CDR1 MNHEY, CDR2 SMNVEV (reference sequence).

This sequence joins TRBV19 and TRBJ1-2; the D gene is possibly TRBD1 (5 bases). Per the germline V gene, CDR1 is LNHDA and CDR2 is SQIVND (reference sequence). Trimming stripped 2 bases from V and 3 bases from J, with 10 bases between. The length of the CDR3 is 14 residues. CDR3 sequence reads: CASSIISRDYGYTF. The CDR3 bases are TGTGCCAGTAGTATAATAAGCAGGGACTATGGCTACACCTTC.